This T cell receptor (beta chain) originates from a study of naive and memory T cell subsets. General observations from the study: Naive repertoires, especially CD8, held a few larger clonotypes, possibly memory cells re-expressing CD45RA.

An equimolar mix of two oligonucleotides served as the beta constant-region primer for TRBC1 and TRBC2. Four rounds of PCR amplified the ligated cDNA using nested alpha and beta constant-region primers plus SP2. In TCRdb, the UMI-ligation and nested PCR reads were re-called with MiXCR into one record per CDR3 protein. This table holds roughly 80,000 distinct CDR3 sequences, roughly 9.3% found once. Trimming took off 11 bases at V and 4 bases at J, with 19 bases between the two ends. Looked up from germline, CDR1 is SEHNR and CDR2 is FQNEAQ (reference sequence). The CDR3 sequence is 14 residues long. This clonotype was detected a few times. Its antigen is still unknown.

The genes are TRBV7-9 and TRBJ2-3, with D perhaps TRBD2 (6 bases). This clonotype was sampled from a human donor in good health. The specimen was naive CD8+ T cells from blood. The CDR3 region is CALDGTQEADTQYF. Written as DNA, the CDR3 is TGTGCCCTCGACGGGACTCAGGAGGCAGATACGCAGTATTTT.